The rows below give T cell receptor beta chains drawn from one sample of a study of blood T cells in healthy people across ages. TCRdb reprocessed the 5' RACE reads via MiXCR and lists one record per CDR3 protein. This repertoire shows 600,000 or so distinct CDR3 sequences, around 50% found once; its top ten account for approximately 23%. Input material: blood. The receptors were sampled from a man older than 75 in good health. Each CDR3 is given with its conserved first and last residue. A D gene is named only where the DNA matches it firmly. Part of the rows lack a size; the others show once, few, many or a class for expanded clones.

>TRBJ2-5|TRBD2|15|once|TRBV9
TGTGCCAGCAGCTCAGGCGGGGGTGGAACAGAGACCCAGTACTTC
CASSSGGGGTETQYF
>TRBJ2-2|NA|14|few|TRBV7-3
TGTGCCAGCAGCTTAGGGCAGGGTACCAGGGAGCTGTTTTTT
CASSLGQGTRELFF
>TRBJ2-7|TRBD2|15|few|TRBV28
TGTGCCAGCAGTCCGCTACTAGCGGGAGGAAACGAGCAGTACTTC
CASSPLLAGGNEQYF
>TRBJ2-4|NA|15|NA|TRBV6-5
TGTGCCAGCAGTTGGACAGCTCTAGCCAAAAACATTCAGTACTTC
CASSWTALAKNIQYF
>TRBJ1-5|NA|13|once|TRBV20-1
TGCAGTGCTAGAGAAGGGGATGATCAGCCCCAGCATTTT
CSAREGDDQPQHF
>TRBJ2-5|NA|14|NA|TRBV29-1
TGCAGCGGGGGTGACAGCGGTTGGGGAGGGACCCAGTACTTC
CSGGDSGWGGTQYF
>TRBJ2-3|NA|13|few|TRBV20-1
TGCAGTGCCCCGGCCGGGAGCACAGATACGCAGTATTTT
CSAPAGSTDTQYF
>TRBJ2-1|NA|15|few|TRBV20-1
TGCAGTGCTAGAGATTTGGGGCGACGAGTGAATGAGCAGTTCTTC
CSARDLGRRVNEQFF
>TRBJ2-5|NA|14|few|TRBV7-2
TGTGCCAGCAGCTCCAGGGGTATGAAGGAGACCCAGTACTTC
CASSSRGMKETQYF
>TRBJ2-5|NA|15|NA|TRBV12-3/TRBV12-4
TGTGCCAGCAGTGCAGACACTGGCCTTTCGCGGACCCAGTACTTC
CASSADTGLSRTQYF
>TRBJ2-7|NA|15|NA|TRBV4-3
TGCGCCAGCAGCCACAGTCCCGGGGCAGTTTACGAGCAGTACTTC
CASSHSPGAVYEQYF
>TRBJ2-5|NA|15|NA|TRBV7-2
TGTGCCAGCAGCTCCCCTAAAGAAGGGCTAGAGACCCAGTACTTC
CASSSPKEGLETQYF
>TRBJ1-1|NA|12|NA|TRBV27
TGTGCCAGCAGTCAACGGGACCAAGGGGCTTTCTTT
CASSQRDQGAFF
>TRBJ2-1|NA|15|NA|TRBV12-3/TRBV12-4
TGTGCCAGCAGTTTTGTTAGCCCGGGACTTGGTGAGCAGTTCTTC
CASSFVSPGLGEQFF
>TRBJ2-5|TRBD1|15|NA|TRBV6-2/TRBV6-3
TGTGCCAGCAGTGCCTCCAGGGACAGGGGAGAGACCCAGTACTTC
CASSASRDRGETQYF
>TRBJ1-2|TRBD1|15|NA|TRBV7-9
TGTGCCAGCAGCTTAGCTTCGACAGGGATCTATGGCTACACCTTC
CASSLASTGIYGYTF
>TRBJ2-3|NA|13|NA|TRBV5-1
TGCGCCAGCAACACAGACAGCACAGATACGCAGTATTTT
CASNTDSTDTQYF
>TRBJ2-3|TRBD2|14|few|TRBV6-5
TGTGCCAGCAGCCTACTAGCGCCCACAGATACGCAGTATTTT
CASSLLAPTDTQYF
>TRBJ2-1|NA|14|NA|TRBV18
TGTGCCAGCTCACCACCGGCAGGGGCATGGGAGCAGTTCTTC
CASSPPAGAWEQFF
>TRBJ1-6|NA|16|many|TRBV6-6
TGTGCCACCCAACCAACCGGGAGGGCCCGAGATTCACCCCTCCACTTT
CATQPTGRARDSPLHF
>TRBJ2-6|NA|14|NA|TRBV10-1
TGCGCCAGCAGTGAGGGGGCTGGGGCCAACGTCCTGACTTTC
CASSEGAGANVLTF
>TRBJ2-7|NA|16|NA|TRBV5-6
TGTGCCAGCAGCTCTACTCTCGTCGGGGGATTATACGAGCAGTACTTC
CASSSTLVGGLYEQYF
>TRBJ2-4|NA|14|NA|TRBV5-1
TGCGCCAGCAGCCTACCGACGGGGGAAGGGGAGCAGTACTTC
CASSLPTGEGEQYF
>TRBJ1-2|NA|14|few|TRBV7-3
TGTGCCAGCAGCTTAAGTCGCGGGGAAGGCGGCTACACCTTC
CASSLSRGEGGYTF
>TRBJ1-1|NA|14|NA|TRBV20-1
TGCAGTGCACCACCTCAGGGAATCAACACTGAAGCTTTCTTT
CSAPPQGINTEAFF
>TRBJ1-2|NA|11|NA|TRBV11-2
TGTGCCAGCAGCTTATCAGAAGGCTACACCTTC
CASSLSEGYTF
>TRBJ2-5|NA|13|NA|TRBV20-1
TGCAGTGCTGCAAGGGGGGGCGGAGAGACCCAGTACTTC
CSAARGGGETQYF
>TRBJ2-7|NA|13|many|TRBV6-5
TGTGCCAGCAGTTACTCTGGGGCGAGCGAGCAGTACTTC
CASSYSGASEQYF
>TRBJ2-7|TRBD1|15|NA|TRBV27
TGTGCCAGCAGTCTCACCGGGACAGCACCCTACGAGCAGTACTTC
CASSLTGTAPYEQYF
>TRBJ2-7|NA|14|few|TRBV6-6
TGTGCCAGCAGTTACCGCAGGGAGGCCAACGAGCAGTACTTC
CASSYRREANEQYF
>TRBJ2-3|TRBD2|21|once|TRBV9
TGTGCCAGCAGCGTAGCTACAGGGACTAGCGGGAGGCCTGTTCCGGGGGATACGCAGTATTTT
CASSVATGTSGRPVPGDTQYF
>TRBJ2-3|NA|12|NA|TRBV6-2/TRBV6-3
TGTGCCAGCAGTTACTCTCGGGCCAACGCGTATTTT
CASSYSRANAYF
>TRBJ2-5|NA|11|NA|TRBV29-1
TGCAGCGTTGAGCCTCTGGAGACCCAGTACTTC
CSVEPLETQYF
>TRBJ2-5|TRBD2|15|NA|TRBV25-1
TGTGCCAGCAGTGCAGTAGCGGGAGTGAGGGAGACCCAGTACTTC
CASSAVAGVRETQYF
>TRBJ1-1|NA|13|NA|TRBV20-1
TGCAGTGCACCGGGAGAGAGGAGTTCTGAAGCTTTCTTT
CSAPGERSSEAFF
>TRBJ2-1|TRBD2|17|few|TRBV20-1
TGCAGTGCTAGCCGACTAGCGGGGGGGCCGGGCTACAATGAGCAGTTCTTC
CSASRLAGGPGYNEQFF
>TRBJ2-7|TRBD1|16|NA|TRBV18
TGTGCCAGCTCACCACGGTCGGGACAGGGGAAATTCGAGCAGTACTTC
CASSPRSGQGKFEQYF
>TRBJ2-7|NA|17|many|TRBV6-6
TGTGCCAGCAGTTACCCCCCGGGGGAACAGGTCGCCTACGAGCAGTACTTC
CASSYPPGEQVAYEQYF
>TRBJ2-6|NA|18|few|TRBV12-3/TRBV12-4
TGTGCCAGCAGGGCGGGGACAGTCTTTAACTCTGGGGCCAACGTCCTGACTTTC
CASRAGTVFNSGANVLTF
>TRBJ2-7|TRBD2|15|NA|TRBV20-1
TGCAGTCTGCTCAGTATGGATAGCGGGAACGACGAGCAGTACTTC
CSLLSMDSGNDEQYF
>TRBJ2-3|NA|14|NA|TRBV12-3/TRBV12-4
TGTGCCAGCAGTGATGGACACGACACAGATACGCAGTATTTT
CASSDGHDTDTQYF
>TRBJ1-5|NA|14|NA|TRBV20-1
TGCAGTGTTAAAGAGGGAGGTAGCAATCAGCCCCAGCATTTT
CSVKEGGSNQPQHF
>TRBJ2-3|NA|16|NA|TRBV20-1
TGCAGTGCTAGAGATCCCAGGGGCTTAAGCACAGATACGCAGTATTTT
CSARDPRGLSTDTQYF
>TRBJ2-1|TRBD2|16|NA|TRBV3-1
TGTGCCAGCAGCCAAGATAGACTAGCGAGCCTAGGTGAGCAGTTCTTC
CASSQDRLASLGEQFF
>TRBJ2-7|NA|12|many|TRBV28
TGTGCCAGCAGCTTTCCTAGCTACGAGCAGTACTTC
CASSFPSYEQYF